What follows are 26 T cell receptor beta chains derived from one specimen sequenced in a study of T cell responses to AZD1222 COVID-19 vaccine. This table comes from immunoSEQ multiplex PCR, and its TCRdb copy is limited to in-frame clones, with some not included. Of about 100,000 clones in the sample, about 86% were seen once. The sample here was peripheral blood, taken on day 0 of AZD1222 vaccination. The receptors stem from an adult in good health.

The gene calls are TRBV2 and TRBJ1-3; D call uncertain. V dropped 6 bases and J dropped 0 bases, with 15 bases sitting between them. This CDR3 is built from 16 residues. The V gene's germline CDR1 is SNHLY and CDR2 FYNNEI. This CDR3 is CASSVQWSTSGNTIYF. CDR3 in DNA: TGTGCCAGCAGCGTACAGTGGTCGACCTCTGGAAACACCATATATTTT.

This clone has ten or more counts. Other DNA sequences in this sample translate to the same CDR3. This chain connects TRBV5-1 to TRBJ2-7; a weak D match, TRBD1 (5 bases). This CDR3 has 15 residues. Germline V CDR1 and CDR2: SGHRS, YFSETQ. V gave up 0 bases and J gave up 1 base, with 11 bases separating them. The CDR3 bases are TGCGCCAGCAGCTTGGGCCAGGGTCTATCCTACGAGCAGTACTTC. This sequence encodes CASSLGQGLSYEQYF.

J is TRBJ2-3 and V is TRBV19; TRBD1 matches 7 bases. V gave up 5 bases and J gave up 5 bases; unmatched junction bases: 13. The CDR3 is 16 amino acids. Looked up from germline, CDR1 is LNHDA and CDR2 is SQIVND (reference sequence). The CDR3 nucleotides read TGTGCCAGTAGTTCTTCTCGACAGGGAGAGGGAGATACGCAGTATTTT. It specifies CASSSSRQGEGDTQYF.

This chain uses TRBV19 with TRBJ1-5; no reliable D call. The germline V gene encodes CDR1 LNHDA and CDR2 SQIVND (reference sequence). CDR3 length equals 14 residues. The ends were cut back, 5 bases at V and 3 bases at J, with 11 bases in the middle. CDR3 bases: TGTGCCAGTAGTCCCCGCCCGACCAATCAGCCCCAGCATTTT. This translates into CASSPRPTNQPQHF.

V gene TRBV6-5 combines with J gene TRBJ2-7, with D tentatively TRBD1 (6 bases). CDR1 MNHEY and CDR2 SVGAGI come from the germline V gene. Trimming cost V 5 bases and J 2 bases, with 13 bases left between them. The CDR3 loop spans 14 amino acids. The CDR3 region has the DNA TGTGCCAGCAGTCAAAGGACAGAGGCCTACGAGCAGTACTTC. Its translation is CASSQRTEAYEQYF.

This clone appeared once. The genes are TRBV28 and TRBJ2-2; D may be TRBD1 (6 bases). This CDR3 is built from 16 residues. V shed 6 bases and J shed 8 bases, with 22 bases lying between them. Looked up from germline, CDR1 is MDHEN and CDR2 is SYDVKM. The CDR3 here is CASSSHGDIFNGELFF. As DNA, the CDR3 is TGTGCCAGCAGCTCACACGGGGACATTTTCAATGGGGAGCTGTTTTTT.

The V and J genes are TRBV28 and TRBJ2-2, with D maybe TRBD1 (6 bases). The V end was cut by 0 bases, the J end by 7 bases, with 12 bases between. Germline V CDR1 and CDR2: MDHEN, SYDVKM. The CDR3 has 15 residues. CDR3 loop: CASSLWGTGYGELFF. The CDR3 DNA reads TGTGCCAGCAGTTTATGGGGCACAGGGTACGGGGAGCTGTTTTTT.

The V and J genes are TRBV5-4 and TRBJ1-4; tentatively, D is TRBD1 (5 bases). The length of the CDR3 is 15 residues. The germline gives CDR1 SGHNT, CDR2 YYREEE (reference sequence). V dropped 4 bases and J dropped 4 bases, with 14 bases sitting between them. Here the CDR3 DNA reads TGTGCCAGCAGCCGGGGCCCACTTTATAATGAAAAACTGTTTTTT. It yields the protein CASSRGPLYNEKLFF.

The V gene is TRBV5-1, the J gene TRBJ1-2; D remains ambiguous. The V and J ends lost 0 bases and 4 bases respectively, with 16 bases between them. This CDR3 has 16 residues. The V gene's germline CDR1 is SGHRS and CDR2 YFSETQ. CDR3 sequence: CASSLVLRPLTYGYTF. CDR3 coding DNA: TGCGCCAGCAGCTTGGTGTTGAGGCCACTGACCTATGGCTACACCTTC.

In nucleotides, the CDR3 is TGTGCCAGCAGATGGGGACAGGGGCTGAACACTGAAGCTTTCTTT. This codes for CASRWGQGLNTEAFF. The chain uses TRBV27 and TRBJ1-1; 10 bases are a match to TRBD1. The trim removed 6 bases at V and 0 bases at J, leaving 4 bases unmatched. CDR1 MNHEY and CDR2 SMNVEV come from the germline V gene (reference sequence). The CDR3 consists of 15 residues.

This chain links TRBV5-8 with TRBJ2-3; no clear D gene. The V gene lost 4 bases and the J gene lost 11 bases, with 14 bases spanning the gap. The CDR3 sequence is 12 residues long. The V gene's germline CDR1 is SGHTS and CDR2 YDEGEE. CDR3 loop: CASSIAWYRQYF. The CDR3 nucleotides read TGTGCCAGCAGCATAGCATGGTACAGGCAGTATTTT.

The chain combines TRBV10-3 with TRBJ2-3; tentative D call: TRBD1 (6 bases). Germline lookup yields CDR1 ENHRY and CDR2 SYGVKD. The V and J ends lost 2 bases and 6 bases respectively, with 9 bases between them. This CDR3 is 13 amino acids long. CDR3 loop: CAISENRADTQYF. The CDR3, as DNA: TGTGCCATCAGTGAGAACAGGGCCGATACGCAGTATTTT.

The V gene is TRBV27, the J gene TRBJ1-3, with D possibly being TRBD1 (5 bases). The CDR3 spans 16 residues. The germline CDR1 and CDR2 sequences are MNHEY and SMNVEV (reference sequence). Between the trimmed V and J ends, which lost 2 bases and 0 bases, there was a span of 11 bases. CDR3 coding DNA: TGTGCCAGCAGTTTAGGGACTCCGAGCTCTGGAAACACCATATATTTT. It encodes CASSLGTPSSGNTIYF.

The rearrangement uses TRBV19 and TRBJ1-1; D might be TRBD1 (5 bases). CDR3 length: 15 residues. V gave up 7 bases and J gave up 5 bases, with 20 bases separating them. Per germline, CDR1 LNHDA and CDR2 SQIVND (reference sequence). This CDR3 is CASTKDLGGGTEAFF. The CDR3 DNA is TGTGCCAGTACCAAAGATCTGGGGGGAGGGACTGAAGCTTTCTTT.

The V call is TRBV9, the J call TRBJ1-5; TRBD1 is a possible D gene (5 bases). CDR3 length: 13 residues. Per germline, CDR1 SGDLS and CDR2 YYNGEE. Trimming stripped 3 bases from V and 5 bases from J, with 9 bases between. The CDR3 sequence is CASSGTSDQPQHF. As DNA, the CDR3 is TGTGCCAGCAGCGGGACAAGTGATCAGCCCCAGCATTTT.

This chain uses TRBV19 with TRBJ2-1; TRBD1 matches at 7 bases. The length of the CDR3 is 17 residues. CDR1 LNHDA and CDR2 SQIVND come from the germline V gene (reference sequence). With V trimmed by 0 bases and J by 7 bases, 12 bases remained unmatched. The CDR3 DNA reads as TGTGCCAGTAGTATAGATCACAGTAGGGGGCTAGGGAATGAGCAGTTCTTC. Residues: CASSIDHSRGLGNEQFF.

The genes are TRBV27 and TRBJ1-2, with TRBD1 matching over 8 bases. V shed 6 bases and J 4 bases; nucleotides not matched to a gene: 10. Germline values: CDR1 MNHEY, CDR2 SMNVEV (reference sequence). There are 15 residues in the CDR3. The CDR3 here is CASSRGGTGVYGYTF. In DNA, the CDR3 is TGTGCCAGCAGCCGCGGAGGGACAGGAGTCTATGGCTACACCTTC.

The chain carries TRBV15 and TRBJ2-7; TRBD1 matches 7 bases. Trimming took 4 bases from V and 5 from J; bases not matched to a gene: 5. The CDR3 has 13 amino acids. CDR1 and CDR2 from the germline V gene are LNHNV and YYDKDF (reference sequence). The CDR3, as DNA: TGTGCCACCAGCAACCAGGGGGAAAACGAGCAGTACTTC. Protein: CATSNQGENEQYF. The variable domain in full, completed from reference TRBV15 and TRBJ2-7, reads DAMVIQNPRYQVTQFGKPVTLSCSQTLNHNVMYWYQQKSSQAPKLLFHYYDKDFNNEADTPDNFQSRRPNTSFCFLDIRSPGLGDTAMYLCATSNQGENEQYFGPGTRLTVT.

The rearrangement links TRBV3-1 (or the pseudogene TRBV3-2) to TRBJ1-1, with D uncertain. There are 15 residues in the CDR3. Germline V gene data show CDR1 as LGHDT and CDR2 as YNNKEL (reference sequence). The V gene lost 5 bases and the J gene lost 0 bases, with 13 bases spanning the gap. CDR3 sequence reads: CASSIVNNMNTEAFF. The CDR3 nucleotides are TGTGCCAGCAGCATCGTGAACAACATGAACACTGAAGCTTTCTTT.

The genes are TRBV27 and TRBJ1-4; D is unclear. The CDR3 sequence is 15 residues long. Germline V gives CDR1 MNHEY, CDR2 SMNVEV (reference sequence). Trimming pared 2 bases from V and 0 bases from J, leaving 7 bases between. CDR3 loop: CASSLGPSTNEKLFF. The CDR3 coding sequence is TGTGCCAGCAGTTTAGGCCCTTCAACTAATGAAAAACTGTTTTTT.

This chain joins TRBV5-1 and TRBJ1-5; D remains ambiguous. The V end was cut by 4 bases, the J end by 0 bases, with 14 bases between. CDR3 size: 16 residues. From germline, CDR1 is SGHRS and CDR2 YFSETQ. Written as DNA, the CDR3 is TGCGCCAGCAGCCTGGGCCCGTCCCTTAGCAATCAGCCCCAGCATTTT. It codes for CASSLGPSLSNQPQHF. Based on the CDR3 plus reference TRBV5-1 and TRBJ1-5, the full variable domain is KAGVTQTPRYLIKTRGQQVTLSCSPISGHRSVSWYQQTPGQGLQFLFEYFSETQRNKGNFPGRFSGRQFSNSRSEMNVSTLELGDSALYLCASSLGPSLSNQPQHFGDGTRLSIL.

The V call is TRBV24-1, the J call TRBJ2-6, with D possibly being TRBD1 or TRBD2 (5 bases each). This CDR3 has 17 amino acids. V lost 3 bases, J lost 0 bases, and 11 bases lay in between. Germline V lookup: CDR1 KGHDR, CDR2 SFDVKD. As DNA, the CDR3 is TGTGCCACCAGTGATCAGGGACGGAACTCTGGGGCCAACGTCCTGACTTTC. This gives the protein CATSDQGRNSGANVLTF.

J is TRBJ2-2 and V is TRBV15; D gene uncertain. Trimming pared 0 bases from V and 6 bases from J, leaving 5 bases between. The length of the CDR3 is 13 residues. Germline V gene data show CDR1 as LNHNV and CDR2 as YYDKDF (reference sequence). CDR3 nucleotide sequence: TGTGCCACCAGCAGAGACCCACCCGGGGAGCTGTTTTTT. Its protein is CATSRDPPGELFF.

The DNA of the CDR3 is TGTGCCAGCAGTCCTTGGACGGGGGGAAGCAATCAGCCCCAGCATTTT. Residues: CASSPWTGGSNQPQHF. V is TRBV27 and J is TRBJ1-5; TRBD1 might be the D (5 bases). Germline lookup yields CDR1 MNHEY and CDR2 SMNVEV (reference sequence). V was clipped by 5 bases and J by 1 base, with 15 bases between them. There are 16 residues in the CDR3.

The chain is built from TRBV7-2 and TRBJ2-5; perhaps TRBD1 as D (5 bases). The CDR3 sequence is 15 residues long. The germline V and J ends were trimmed by 0 bases and 5 bases, with 13 bases remaining between them. The germline gives CDR1 SGHTA, CDR2 FQGNSA. The DNA for the CDR3 is TGTGCCAGCAGCTTAGCTGCCCAGGGTGGCGAGACCCAGTACTTC. It yields the protein CASSLAAQGGETQYF.

The chain joins TRBV3-1 (or the pseudogene TRBV3-2) to TRBJ2-7, with D uncertain. V was clipped by 0 bases and J by 5 bases, with 17 bases between them. The CDR3 sequence is 16 residues long. The V gene's germline CDR1 is LGHDT and CDR2 YNNKEL (reference sequence). The CDR3 sequence: CASSQEAEAFRNEQYF. CDR3 DNA: TGTGCCAGCAGCCAAGAGGCAGAAGCATTCCGGAACGAGCAGTACTTC.